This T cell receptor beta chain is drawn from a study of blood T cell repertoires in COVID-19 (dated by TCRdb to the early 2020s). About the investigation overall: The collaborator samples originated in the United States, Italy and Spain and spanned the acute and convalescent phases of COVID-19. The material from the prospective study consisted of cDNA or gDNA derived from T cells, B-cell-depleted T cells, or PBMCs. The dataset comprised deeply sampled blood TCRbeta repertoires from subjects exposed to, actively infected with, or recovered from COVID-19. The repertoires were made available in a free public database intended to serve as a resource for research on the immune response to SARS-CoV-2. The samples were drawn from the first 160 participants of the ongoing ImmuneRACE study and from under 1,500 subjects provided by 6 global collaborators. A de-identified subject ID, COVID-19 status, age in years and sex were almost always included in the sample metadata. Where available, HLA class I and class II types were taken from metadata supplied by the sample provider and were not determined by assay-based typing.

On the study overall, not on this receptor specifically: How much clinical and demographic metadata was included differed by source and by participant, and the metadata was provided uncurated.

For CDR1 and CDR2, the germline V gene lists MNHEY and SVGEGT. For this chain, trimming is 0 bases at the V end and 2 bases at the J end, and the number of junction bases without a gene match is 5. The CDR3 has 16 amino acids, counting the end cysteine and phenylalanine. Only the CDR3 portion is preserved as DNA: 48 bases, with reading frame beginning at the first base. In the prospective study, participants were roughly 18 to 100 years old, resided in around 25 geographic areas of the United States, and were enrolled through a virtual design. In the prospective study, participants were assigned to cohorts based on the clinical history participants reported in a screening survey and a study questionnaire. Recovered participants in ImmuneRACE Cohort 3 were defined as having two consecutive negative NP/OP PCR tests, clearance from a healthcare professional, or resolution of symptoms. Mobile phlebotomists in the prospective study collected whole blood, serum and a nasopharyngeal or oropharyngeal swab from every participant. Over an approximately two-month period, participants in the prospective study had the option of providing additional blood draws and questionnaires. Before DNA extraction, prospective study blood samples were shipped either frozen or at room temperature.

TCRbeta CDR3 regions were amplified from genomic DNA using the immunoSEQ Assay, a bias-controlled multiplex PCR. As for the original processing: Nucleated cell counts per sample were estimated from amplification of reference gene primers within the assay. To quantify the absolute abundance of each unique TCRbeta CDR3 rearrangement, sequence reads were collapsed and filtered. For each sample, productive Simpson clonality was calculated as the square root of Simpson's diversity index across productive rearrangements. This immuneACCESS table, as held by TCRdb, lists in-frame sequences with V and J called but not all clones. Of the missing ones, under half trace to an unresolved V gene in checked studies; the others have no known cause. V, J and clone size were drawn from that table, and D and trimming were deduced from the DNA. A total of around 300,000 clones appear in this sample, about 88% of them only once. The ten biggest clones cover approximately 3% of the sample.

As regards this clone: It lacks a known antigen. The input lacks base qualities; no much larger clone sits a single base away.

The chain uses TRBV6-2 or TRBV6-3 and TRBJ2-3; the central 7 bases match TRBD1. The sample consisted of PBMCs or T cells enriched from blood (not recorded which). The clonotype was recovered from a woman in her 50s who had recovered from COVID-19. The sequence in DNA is TGTGCCAGCAGTTACTCGCTCAGGGGGACCACAGATACGCAGTATTTT. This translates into CASSYSLRGTTDTQYF.